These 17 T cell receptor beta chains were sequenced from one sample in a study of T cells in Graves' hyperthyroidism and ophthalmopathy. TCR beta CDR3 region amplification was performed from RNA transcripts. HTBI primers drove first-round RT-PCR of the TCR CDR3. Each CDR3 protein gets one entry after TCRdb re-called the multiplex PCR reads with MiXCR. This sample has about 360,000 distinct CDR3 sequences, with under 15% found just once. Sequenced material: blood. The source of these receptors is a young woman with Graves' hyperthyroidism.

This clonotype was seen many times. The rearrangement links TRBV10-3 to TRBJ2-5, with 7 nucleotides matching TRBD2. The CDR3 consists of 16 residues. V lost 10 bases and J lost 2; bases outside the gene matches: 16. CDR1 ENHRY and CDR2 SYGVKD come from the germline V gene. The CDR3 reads CATPASGPREQETQYF. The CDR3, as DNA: TGTGCCACCCCGGCTAGCGGACCGAGGGAACAAGAGACCCAGTACTTC.

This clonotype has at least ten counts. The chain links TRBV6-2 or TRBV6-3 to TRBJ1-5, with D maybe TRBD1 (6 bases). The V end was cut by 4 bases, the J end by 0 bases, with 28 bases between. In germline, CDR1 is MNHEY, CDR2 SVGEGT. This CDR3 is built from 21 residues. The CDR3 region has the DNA TGTGCCAGCAGTTCCCCTGCCTATGGCCAGGAAGGGGGTTATAGCAATCAGCCCCAGCATTTT. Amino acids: CASSSPAYGQEGGYSNQPQHF.

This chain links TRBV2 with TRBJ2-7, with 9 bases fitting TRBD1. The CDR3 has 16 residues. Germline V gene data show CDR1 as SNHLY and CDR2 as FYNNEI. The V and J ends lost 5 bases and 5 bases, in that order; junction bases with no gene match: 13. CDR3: CASSTPGTGIVNEQYF. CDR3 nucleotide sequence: TGTGCCAGCAGTACCCCCGGGACAGGGATAGTAAACGAGCAGTACTTC.

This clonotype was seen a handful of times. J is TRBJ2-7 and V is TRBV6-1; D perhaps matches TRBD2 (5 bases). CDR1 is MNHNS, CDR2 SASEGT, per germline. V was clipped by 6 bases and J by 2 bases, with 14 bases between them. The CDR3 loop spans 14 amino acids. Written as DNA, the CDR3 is TGTGCCAGCAGCCGAAGTTTGGAGGCCTACGAGCAGTACTTC. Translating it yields CASSRSLEAYEQYF.

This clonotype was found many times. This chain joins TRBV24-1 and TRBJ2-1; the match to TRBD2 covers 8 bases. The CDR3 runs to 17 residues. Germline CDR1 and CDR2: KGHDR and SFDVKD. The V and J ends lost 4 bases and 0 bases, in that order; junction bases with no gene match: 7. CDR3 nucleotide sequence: TGTGCCACCAGTGACTGGACTAGCCCTAGCTCCTACAATGAGCAGTTCTTC. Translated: CATSDWTSPSSYNEQFF.

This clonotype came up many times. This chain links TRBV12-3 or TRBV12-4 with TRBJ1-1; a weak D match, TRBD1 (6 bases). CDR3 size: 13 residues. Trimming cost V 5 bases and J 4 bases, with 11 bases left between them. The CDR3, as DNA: TGTGCCAGCAGTCCTAGGGGGTCCACTGAAGCTTTCTTT. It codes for CASSPRGSTEAFF.

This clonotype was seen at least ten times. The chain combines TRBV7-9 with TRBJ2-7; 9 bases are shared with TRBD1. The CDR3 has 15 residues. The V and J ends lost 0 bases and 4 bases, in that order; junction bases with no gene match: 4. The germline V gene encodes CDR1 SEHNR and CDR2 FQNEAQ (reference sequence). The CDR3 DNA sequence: TGTGCCAGCAGCTTAGCGCGGACAGGGGAGTACGAGCAGTACTTC. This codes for CASSLARTGEYEQYF.

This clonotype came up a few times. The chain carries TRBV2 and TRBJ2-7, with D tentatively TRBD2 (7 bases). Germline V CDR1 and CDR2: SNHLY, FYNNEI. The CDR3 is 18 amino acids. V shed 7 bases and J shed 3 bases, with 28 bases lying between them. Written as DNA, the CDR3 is TGTGCCAGCACTCTTTGGGGGCCTAGCGGATTTAGCCACTACGAGCAGTACTTC. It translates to CASTLWGPSGFSHYEQYF.

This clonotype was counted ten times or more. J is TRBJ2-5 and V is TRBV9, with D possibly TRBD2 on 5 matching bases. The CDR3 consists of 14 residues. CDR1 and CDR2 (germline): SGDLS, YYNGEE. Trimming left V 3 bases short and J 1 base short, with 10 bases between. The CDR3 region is CASSGGLIQETQYF. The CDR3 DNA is TGTGCCAGCAGCGGCGGACTCATCCAAGAGACCCAGTACTTC.

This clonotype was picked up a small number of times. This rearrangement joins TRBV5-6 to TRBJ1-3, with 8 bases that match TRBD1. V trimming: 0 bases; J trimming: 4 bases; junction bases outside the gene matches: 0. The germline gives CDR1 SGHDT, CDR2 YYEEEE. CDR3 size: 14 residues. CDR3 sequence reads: CASSLGTGGNTIYF. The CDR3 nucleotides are TGTGCCAGCAGCTTGGGGACAGGGGGAAACACCATATATTTT.

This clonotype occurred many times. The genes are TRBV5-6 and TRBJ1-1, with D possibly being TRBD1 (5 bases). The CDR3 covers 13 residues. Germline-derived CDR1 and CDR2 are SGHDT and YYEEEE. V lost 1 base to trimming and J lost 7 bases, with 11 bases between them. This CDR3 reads CASSLTRGHEAFF. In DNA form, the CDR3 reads TGTGCCAGCAGCTTGACCAGAGGACATGAAGCTTTCTTT.

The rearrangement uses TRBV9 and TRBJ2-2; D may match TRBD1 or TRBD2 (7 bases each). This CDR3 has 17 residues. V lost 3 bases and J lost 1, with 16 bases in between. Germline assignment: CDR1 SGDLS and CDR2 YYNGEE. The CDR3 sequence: CASSGPSGGENTGELFF. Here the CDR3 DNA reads TGTGCCAGCAGCGGGCCATCAGGGGGGGAGAACACCGGGGAGCTGTTTTTT.

The chain's CDR3 is CASSRDSFRSYNSPLHF. The CDR3 DNA reads as TGTGCCAGCAGCCGGGACAGCTTCCGCTCCTATAATTCACCCCTCCACTTT. V is TRBV7-2 and J is TRBJ1-6, with TRBD1 matching 7 bases. V gave up 5 bases and J gave up 0 bases; unmatched junction bases: 7. Germline V gives CDR1 SGHTA, CDR2 FQGNSA. CDR3 length: 17 amino acids.

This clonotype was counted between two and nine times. The CDR3 is CASSPPNGGETQYF. DNA of the CDR3: TGTGCCAGCTCACCACCGAACGGTGGTGAGACCCAGTACTTC. The J gene is TRBJ2-5, the V gene TRBV18; no reliable D call. The CDR3 is made up of 14 amino acids. Germline V gives CDR1 KGHSH, CDR2 LQKENI. Trimming took 0 bases from V and 5 from J, leaving 10 bases between them. Full variable domain (outside the CDR3, taken from reference TRBV18 and TRBJ2-5): NAGVMQNPRHLVRRRGQEARLRCSPMKGHSHVYWYRQLPEEGLKFMVYLQKENIIDESGMPKERFSAEFPKEGPSILRIQQVVRGDSAAYFCASSPPNGGETQYFGPGTRLLVL.

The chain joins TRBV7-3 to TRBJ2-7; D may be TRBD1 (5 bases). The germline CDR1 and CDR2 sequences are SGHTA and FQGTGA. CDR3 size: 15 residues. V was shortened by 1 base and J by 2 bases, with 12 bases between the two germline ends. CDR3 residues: CASSLNNGAAYEQYF. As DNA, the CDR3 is TGTGCCAGCAGCTTAAATAATGGGGCGGCCTACGAGCAGTACTTC.

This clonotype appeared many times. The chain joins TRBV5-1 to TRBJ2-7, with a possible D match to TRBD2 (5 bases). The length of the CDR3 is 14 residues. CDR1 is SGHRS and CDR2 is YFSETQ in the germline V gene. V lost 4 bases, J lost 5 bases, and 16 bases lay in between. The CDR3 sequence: CASSPDSWRNEQYF. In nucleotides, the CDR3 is TGCGCCAGCAGCCCGGACTCCTGGAGGAACGAGCAGTACTTC.

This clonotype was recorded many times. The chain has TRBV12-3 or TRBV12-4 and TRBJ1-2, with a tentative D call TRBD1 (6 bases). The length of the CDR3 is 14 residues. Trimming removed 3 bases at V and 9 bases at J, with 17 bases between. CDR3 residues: CASSFPSDTGRYTF. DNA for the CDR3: TGTGCCAGCAGTTTTCCCTCTGATACAGGGCGCTACACCTTC.